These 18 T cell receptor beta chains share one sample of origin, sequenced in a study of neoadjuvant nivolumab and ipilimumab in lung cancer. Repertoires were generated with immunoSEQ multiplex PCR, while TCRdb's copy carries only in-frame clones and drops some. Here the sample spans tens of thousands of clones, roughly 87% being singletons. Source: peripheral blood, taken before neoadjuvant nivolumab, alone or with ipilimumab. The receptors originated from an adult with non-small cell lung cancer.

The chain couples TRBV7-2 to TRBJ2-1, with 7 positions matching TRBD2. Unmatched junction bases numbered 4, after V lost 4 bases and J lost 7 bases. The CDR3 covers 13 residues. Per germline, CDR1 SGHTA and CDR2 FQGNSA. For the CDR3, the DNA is TGTGCCAGCAGCTCGACTAGCATGAATGAGCAGTTCTTC. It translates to CASSSTSMNEQFF.

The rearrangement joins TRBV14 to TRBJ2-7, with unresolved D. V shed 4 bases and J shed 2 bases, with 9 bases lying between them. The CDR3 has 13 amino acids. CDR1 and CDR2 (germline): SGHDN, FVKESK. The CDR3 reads CASSPTETYEQYF. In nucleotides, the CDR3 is TGTGCCAGCAGCCCGACGGAAACCTACGAGCAGTACTTC.

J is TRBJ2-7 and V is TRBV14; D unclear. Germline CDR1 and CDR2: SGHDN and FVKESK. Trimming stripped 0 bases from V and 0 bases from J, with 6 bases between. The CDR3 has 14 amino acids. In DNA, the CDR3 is TGTGCCAGCAGCCAAGAATCTCTCTCCTACGAGCAGTACTTC. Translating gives CASSQESLSYEQYF.

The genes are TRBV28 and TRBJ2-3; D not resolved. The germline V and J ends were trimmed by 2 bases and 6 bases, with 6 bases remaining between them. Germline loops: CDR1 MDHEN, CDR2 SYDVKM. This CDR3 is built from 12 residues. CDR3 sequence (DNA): TGTGCCAGCAGTTTAGAGTTGGATACGCAGTATTTT. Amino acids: CASSLELDTQYF.

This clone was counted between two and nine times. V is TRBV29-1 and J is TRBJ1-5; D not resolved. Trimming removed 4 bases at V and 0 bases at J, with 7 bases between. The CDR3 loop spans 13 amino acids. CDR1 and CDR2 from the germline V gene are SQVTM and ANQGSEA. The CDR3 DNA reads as TGCAGCGTTGGGACGAATAGCAATCAGCCCCAGCATTTT. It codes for CSVGTNSNQPQHF.

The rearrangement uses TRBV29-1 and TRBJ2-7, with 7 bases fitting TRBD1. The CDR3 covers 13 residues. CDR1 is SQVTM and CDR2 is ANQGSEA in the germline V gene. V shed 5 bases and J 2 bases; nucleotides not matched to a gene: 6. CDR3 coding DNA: TGCAGCGTTTCGACAGGGCTTGCCTACGAGCAGTACTTC. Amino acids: CSVSTGLAYEQYF.

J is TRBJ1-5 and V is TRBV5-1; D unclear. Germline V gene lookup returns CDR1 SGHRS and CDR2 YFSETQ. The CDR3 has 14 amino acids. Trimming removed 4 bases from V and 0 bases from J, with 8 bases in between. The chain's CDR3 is CASSPEGSNQPQHF. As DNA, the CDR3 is TGCGCCAGCAGCCCGGAGGGTAGCAATCAGCCCCAGCATTTT. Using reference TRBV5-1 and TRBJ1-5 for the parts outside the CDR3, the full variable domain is KAGVTQTPRYLIKTRGQQVTLSCSPISGHRSVSWYQQTPGQGLQFLFEYFSETQRNKGNFPGRFSGRQFSNSRSEMNVSTLELGDSALYLCASSPEGSNQPQHFGDGTRLSIL.

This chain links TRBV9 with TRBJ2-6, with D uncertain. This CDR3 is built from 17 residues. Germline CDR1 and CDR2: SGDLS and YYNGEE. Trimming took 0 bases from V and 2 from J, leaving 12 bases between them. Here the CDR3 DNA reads TGTGCCAGCAGCGTAGATGTTGTGGGCCCTGGGGCCAACGTCCTGACTTTC. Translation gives CASSVDVVGPGANVLTF.

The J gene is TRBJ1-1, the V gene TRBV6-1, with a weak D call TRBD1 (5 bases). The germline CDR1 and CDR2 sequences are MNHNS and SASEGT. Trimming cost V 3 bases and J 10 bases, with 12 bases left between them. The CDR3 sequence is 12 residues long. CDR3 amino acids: CASSETVLRAFF. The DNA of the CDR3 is TGTGCCAGCAGTGAGACAGTGCTCAGAGCTTTCTTT.

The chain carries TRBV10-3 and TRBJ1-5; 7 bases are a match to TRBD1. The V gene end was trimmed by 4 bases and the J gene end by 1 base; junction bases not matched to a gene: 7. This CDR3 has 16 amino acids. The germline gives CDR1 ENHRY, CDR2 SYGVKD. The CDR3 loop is CAISGETGKSNQPQHF. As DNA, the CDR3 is TGTGCCATCAGTGGGGAGACAGGGAAAAGCAATCAGCCCCAGCATTTT.

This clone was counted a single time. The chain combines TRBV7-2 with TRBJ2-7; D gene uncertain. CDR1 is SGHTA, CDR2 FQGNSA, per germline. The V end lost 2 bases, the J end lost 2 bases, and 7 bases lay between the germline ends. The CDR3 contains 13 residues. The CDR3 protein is CASSLIAAYEQYF. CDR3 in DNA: TGTGCCAGCAGCTTAATAGCTGCCTACGAGCAGTACTTC.

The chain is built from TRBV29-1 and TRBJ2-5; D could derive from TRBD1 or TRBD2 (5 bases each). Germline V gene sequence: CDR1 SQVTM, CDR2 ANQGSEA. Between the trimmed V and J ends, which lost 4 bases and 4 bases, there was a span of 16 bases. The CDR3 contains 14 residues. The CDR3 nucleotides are TGCAGCGTTGGAGTCTCGGGGACCTTAGAGACCCAGTACTTC. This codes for CSVGVSGTLETQYF.

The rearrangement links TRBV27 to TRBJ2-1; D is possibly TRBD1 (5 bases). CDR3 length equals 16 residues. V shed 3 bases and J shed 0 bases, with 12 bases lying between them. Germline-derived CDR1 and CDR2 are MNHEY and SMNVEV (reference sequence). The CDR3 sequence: CASSFSGLPSYNEQFF. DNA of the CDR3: TGTGCCAGCAGTTTCTCAGGGCTACCCTCCTACAATGAGCAGTTCTTC.

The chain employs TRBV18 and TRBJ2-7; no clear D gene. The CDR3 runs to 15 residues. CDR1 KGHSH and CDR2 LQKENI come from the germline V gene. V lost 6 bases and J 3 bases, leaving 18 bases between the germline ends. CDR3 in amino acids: CASSPDTRLSYEQYF. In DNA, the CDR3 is TGTGCCAGCTCCCCTGACACCAGGCTCAGCTACGAGCAGTACTTC.

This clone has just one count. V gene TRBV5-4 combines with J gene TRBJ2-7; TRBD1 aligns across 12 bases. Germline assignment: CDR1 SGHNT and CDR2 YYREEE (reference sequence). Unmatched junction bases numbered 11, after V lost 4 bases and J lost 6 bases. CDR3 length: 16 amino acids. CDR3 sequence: CASSLTGTGGASEQYF. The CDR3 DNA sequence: TGTGCCAGCAGCCTAACCGGGACAGGGGGCGCATCCGAGCAGTACTTC.

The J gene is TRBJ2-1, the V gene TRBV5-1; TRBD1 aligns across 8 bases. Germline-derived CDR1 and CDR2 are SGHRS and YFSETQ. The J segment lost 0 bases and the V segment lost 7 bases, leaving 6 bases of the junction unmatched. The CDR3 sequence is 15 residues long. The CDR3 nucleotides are TGCGCCAGCTGCCCGGACAGGGCCTCCTACAATGAGCAGTTCTTC. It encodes CASCPDRASYNEQFF. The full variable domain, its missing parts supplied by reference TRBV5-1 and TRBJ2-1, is KAGVTQTPRYLIKTRGQQVTLSCSPISGHRSVSWYQQTPGQGLQFLFEYFSETQRNKGNFPGRFSGRQFSNSRSEMNVSTLELGDSALYLCASCPDRASYNEQFFGPGTRLTVL.

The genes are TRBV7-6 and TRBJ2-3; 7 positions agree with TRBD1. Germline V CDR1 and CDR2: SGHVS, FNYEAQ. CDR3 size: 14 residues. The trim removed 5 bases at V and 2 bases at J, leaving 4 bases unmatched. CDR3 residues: CASSDRANTDTQYF. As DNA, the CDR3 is TGTGCCAGCAGCGACAGGGCAAACACAGATACGCAGTATTTT.

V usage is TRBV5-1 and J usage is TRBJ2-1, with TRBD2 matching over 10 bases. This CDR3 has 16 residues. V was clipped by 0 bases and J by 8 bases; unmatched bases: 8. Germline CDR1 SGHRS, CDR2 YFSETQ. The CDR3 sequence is CASSLESASGRHEQFF. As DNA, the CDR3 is TGCGCCAGCAGCTTGGAGTCGGCTAGCGGGAGACATGAGCAGTTCTTC.